A single sample is the source of the 13 T cell receptor beta chains below, sequenced in a study of blood T cell repertoires in COVID-19. Generated by immunoSEQ multiplex PCR, the TCRdb table keeps only in-frame clones and is missing some. The sample yields under 85,000 clones, roughly 78% seen once. The sample taken for sequencing was peripheral blood. The origin of the receptors is a human donor in a cohort sampled during active COVID-19.

This chain joins TRBV6-5 and TRBJ2-7; TRBD1 matches at 7 bases. V shed 6 bases and J 0 bases; nucleotides not matched to a gene: 8. The CDR3 has 15 residues. Germline loops: CDR1 MNHEY, CDR2 SVGAGI. The chain's CDR3 is CASRPGTVFSYEQYF. The DNA for the CDR3 is TGTGCCAGCAGACCCGGGACAGTTTTCTCCTACGAGCAGTACTTC.

The CDR3 region is CASSLAGGLQSETQYF. The CDR3 DNA reads as TGCGCCAGCAGCTTGGCAGGGGGCCTTCAGTCAGAGACCCAGTACTTC. This chain links TRBV5-1 with TRBJ2-5, with 8 bases lining up with TRBD1. This CDR3 has 16 residues. In germline, CDR1 is SGHRS, CDR2 YFSETQ. After removal of 0 bases from V and 4 bases from J, the junction contained 8 bases not matched to a gene.

The J gene is TRBJ2-7, the V gene TRBV7-9, with 8 bases matching TRBD1. J lost 6 bases, V lost 1 base, and 8 bases had no gene match. Looked up from germline, CDR1 is SEHNR and CDR2 is FQNEAQ (reference sequence). This CDR3 comprises 15 residues. The CDR3 bases are TGTGCCAGCAGCTTAGGTGCAGGGGGCGTATCCGAGCAGTACTTC. Translated, it gives CASSLGAGGVSEQYF.

This chain connects TRBV6-5 to TRBJ1-3; a weak D match, TRBD1 (6 bases). Germline V gives CDR1 MNHEY, CDR2 SVGAGI. CDR3 length: 15 residues. V lost 7 bases, J lost 0 bases, and 13 bases lay in between. The CDR3 DNA sequence: TGTGCCAGCAAGCTCGACAGGAGCTCTGGAAACACCATATATTTT. This sequence encodes CASKLDRSSGNTIYF.

This chain links TRBV2 with TRBJ2-5; no reliable D call. V was shortened by 5 bases and J by 5 bases, with 12 bases between the two germline ends. Germline-derived CDR1 and CDR2 are SNHLY and FYNNEI. The CDR3 has 13 residues. CDR3 nucleotides: TGTGCCAGCAGTTACTTTAGTCTGGAGACCCAGTACTTC. Amino acid sequence: CASSYFSLETQYF.

The gene calls are TRBV4-1 and TRBJ1-5, with no clear D. The CDR3 runs 15 residues. The V and J ends lost 3 bases and 0 bases respectively, with 9 bases between them. Per germline, CDR1 MGHRA and CDR2 YSYEKL. CDR3 DNA sequence: TGCGCCAGCAGCCAGACACCAGATAGCAATCAGCCCCAGCATTTT. Amino acids: CASSQTPDSNQPQHF.

The V and J genes are TRBV7-3 and TRBJ1-1, with TRBD1 as a possible D gene (5 bases). The CDR3 is 14 amino acids. Trimming pared 4 bases from V and 1 base from J, leaving 10 bases between. Germline CDR1 and CDR2: SGHTA and FQGTGA. The CDR3 DNA follows: TGTGCCAGCAGCTCGGGACTGTGGAACACTGAAGCTTTCTTT. Protein product: CASSSGLWNTEAFF.

This clone was recorded a few times. The V gene is TRBV3-1 (or the pseudogene TRBV3-2), the J gene TRBJ2-1; 9 positions agree with TRBD1. V lost 0 bases, J lost 10 bases, and 13 bases stayed unmatched. CDR1 is LGHDT, CDR2 YNNKEL, per germline (reference sequence). The CDR3 totals 17 residues. The CDR3 nucleotides are TGTGCCAGCAGCCAAGAGACAGGGGGGGCTCTACTGGTGGAGCAGTTCTTC. It encodes CASSQETGGALLVEQFF.

This clone has only one observation. As DNA, the CDR3 is TGTGCCAGCAGTGTCAGGGGCCCCAATCAGCCCCAGCATTTT. The encoded protein is CASSVRGPNQPQHF. V and J are TRBV27 and TRBJ1-5, with D possibly TRBD1 on 6 matching bases. The germline gives CDR1 MNHEY, CDR2 SMNVEV (reference sequence). This CDR3 spans 14 amino acids. V lost 5 bases to trimming and J lost 3 bases, with 11 bases between them.

This rearrangement joins TRBV14 to TRBJ2-3, with TRBD1 matching over 10 bases. Trimming cost V 10 bases and J 4 bases; bases outside gene matches: 14. The germline V gene encodes CDR1 SGHDN and CDR2 FVKESK. The CDR3 has 16 residues. CDR3 in DNA: TGTGCCACTGGGAAGATCCCGGGACAGGGGTCAGATACGCAGTATTTT. This encodes CATGKIPGQGSDTQYF.

This chain links TRBV6-5 with TRBJ2-3, with TRBD1 identical over 7 bases. Unmatched junction bases numbered 5, after V lost 6 bases and J lost 2 bases. Germline V gene data show CDR1 as MNHEY and CDR2 as SVGAGI. This CDR3 is 14 amino acids long. Here the CDR3 reads CASRPTGYTDTQYF. DNA of the CDR3: TGTGCCAGCAGGCCGACAGGGTACACAGATACGCAGTATTTT.

This clone was picked up a small number of times. The DNA of the CDR3 is TGTGCCAGCAGCCCAAGAAGACGGGATGAAAAACTGTTTTTT. Its protein product is CASSPRRRDEKLFF. The chain combines TRBV7-8 with TRBJ1-4; D remains unclear. V was shortened by 5 bases and J by 6 bases, with 13 bases between the two germline ends. There are 14 residues in the CDR3. The germline gives CDR1 SGHVS, CDR2 FQNEAQ.

Only a few counts were recorded for this clone. V is TRBV28 and J is TRBJ1-2; D is ambiguous. This CDR3 is built from 12 residues. V was pared by 2 bases and J by 3 bases, with 4 bases between. The V gene's germline CDR1 is MDHEN and CDR2 SYDVKM. The CDR3 reads CASSLNYYGYTF. The DNA for the CDR3 is TGTGCCAGCAGTTTAAACTACTATGGCTACACCTTC.